This T cell receptor (beta chain) was retrieved from a study of blood T cells in healthy people across ages. The authors ran a second PCR of about 7 to 11 cycles using a sample-barcoded 5' primer and a J-beta primer mix. TCRdb passed the 5' RACE reads through MiXCR, listing each CDR3 protein once. The table includes about 730,000 distinct CDR3 sequences, roughly 45% detected once. Study outcomes and limitations: Without sorted subsets, naive and antigen-experienced compartments could not be conclusively compared. The study found TCR beta diversity correlated strongly with naive T cell percentage. A greater number of naive CD4+ cells and higher diversity distinguished long-lived donors from aged donors.

Per-sample yields of isolated PBMCs were at least 6.5 million. A remark on this clonotype: Its antigen is currently unknown.

Germline CDR1 reads SEHNR; CDR2 reads FQNEAQ (reference sequence). Trimming pared 5 bases from V and 0 bases from J, leaving 13 bases between. This CDR3 has 15 amino acids. The TCR originated in a woman aged 55-70 years in good health. The source material was blood. The V call is TRBV7-9, the J call TRBJ1-1; no clear D gene. In nucleotides, the CDR3 is TGTGCCAGCAGCCAACGGACCGATATGAACACTGAAGCTTTCTTT. Its protein is CASSQRTDMNTEAFF.